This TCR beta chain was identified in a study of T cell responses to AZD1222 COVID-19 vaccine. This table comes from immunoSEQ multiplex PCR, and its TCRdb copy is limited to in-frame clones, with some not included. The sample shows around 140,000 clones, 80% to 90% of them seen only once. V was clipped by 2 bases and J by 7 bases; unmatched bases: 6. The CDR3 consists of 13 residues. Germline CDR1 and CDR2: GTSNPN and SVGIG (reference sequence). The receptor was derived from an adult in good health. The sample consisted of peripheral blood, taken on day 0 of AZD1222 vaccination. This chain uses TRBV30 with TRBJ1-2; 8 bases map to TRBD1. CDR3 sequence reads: CAWSKDRDSGYTF. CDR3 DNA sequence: TGTGCCTGGAGTAAGGACAGGGATTCTGGCTACACCTTC. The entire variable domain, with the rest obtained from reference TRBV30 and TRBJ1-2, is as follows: SQTIHQWPATLVQPVGSPLSLECTVEGTSNPNLYWYRQAAGRGLQLLFYSVGIGQISSEVPQNLSASRPQDRQFILSSKKLLLSDSGFYLCAWSKDRDSGYTFGSGTRLTVV.